Shown below are 18 T cell receptor beta chains from a single sample sequenced in a study of kidney transplant recipient with SARS-CoV-2 infection. TCRdb itself ran the reads through MiXCR, one entry per CDR3 protein. Seen here are roughly 250,000 distinct CDR3 sequences, more than 25% observed once, and the top ten hold under 9.5%. Sequencing was performed on a blood sample, taken at baseline and between days 110 and 120 from a kidney transplant recipient. These receptors were obtained from a young adult male patient who had COVID-19 and was a kidney transplant recipient. Among the T cells, some may be from the graft donor.

This clonotype has more than one count but fewer than ten. The gene calls are TRBV24-1 and TRBJ2-1; D is perhaps TRBD2 (6 bases). Germline CDR1 is KGHDR and CDR2 is SFDVKD. V was clipped by 5 bases and J by 10 bases, with 11 bases between them. This CDR3 has 12 residues. The CDR3 sequence is CATSVGGYEQFF. The CDR3, as DNA: TGTGCCACCAGTGTGGGGGGATACGAGCAGTTCTTC.

With regard to this clonotype: A much more abundant neighbour one base away suggests this may be a read error. The rearrangement joins TRBV20-1 to TRBJ2-7, with TRBD1 identical over 9 bases. The CDR3 totals 14 residues. The germline gives CDR1 DFQATT, CDR2 SNEGSKA (reference sequence). The CDR3 DNA is TGCAGTACTAGTTTGGGGACAGGGATATACGAGCAGTACTTC. It encodes CSTSLGTGIYEQYF.

This clonotype was picked up a small number of times. The CDR3 DNA sequence: TGTGCCAGCAGTGGCGGCCGCGGGAACACTGAAGCTTTCTTT. This codes for CASSGGRGNTEAFF. The V call is TRBV2, the J call TRBJ1-1; no reliable D call. In germline, CDR1 is SNHLY, CDR2 FYNNEI. This CDR3 region has 14 residues. V gave up 4 bases and J gave up 1 base, with 10 bases separating them.

Turning to this clonotype: A much larger clonotype is one base distant, so this may be a read error. V usage is TRBV16 and J usage is TRBJ1-2, with D uncertain. Germline CDR1 and CDR2: KGHSY and FQNENV. This CDR3 spans 17 amino acids. V lost 5 bases to trimming and J lost 4 bases, with 23 bases between them. The CDR3 region is CASSGPVVVRMTYGYTF. The CDR3 nucleotides read TGTGCCAGCAGCGGACCTGTGGTCGTTAGAATGACCTATGGCTACACCTTC.

A note on this clonotype: Germline and junction disagree at one end, which may indicate a read error. The J gene is TRBJ2-6, the V gene TRBV9; 8 positions match TRBD1. The CDR3 is made up of 17 amino acids. The germline gives CDR1 SGDLS, CDR2 YYNGEE. The CDR3 sequence is CAGSASQGASGANVLTF. DNA for the CDR3: TGTGCCGGCAGCGCGTCCCAGGGGGCGAGTGGGGCCAACGTCCTGACTTTC.

About this clonotype itself: This sequence may be a read error, since a much larger clone differs from it by one base. The chain is built from TRBV7-6 and TRBJ2-4; D gene ambiguous. The J call may be incorrect, as the DNA end agrees better with TRBJ2-7. CDR3 length equals 13 residues. CDR1 and CDR2 (germline): SGHVS, FNYEAQ. The CDR3 region has the DNA TGTGCCGGCAGCTTAGGCCAAGAGGACGAGCAGTACTTC. It yields the protein CAGSLGQEDEQYF.

This clonotype was found many times. V is TRBV20-1 and J is TRBJ1-6; weak D call: TRBD1 (6 bases). With 3 bases removed from V and 7 bases from J, the gap between germline ends came to 16 bases. From germline, CDR1 is DFQATT and CDR2 SNEGSKA (reference sequence). The CDR3 is made up of 15 amino acids. The CDR3 spells CSARASTGNNSPLHF. The CDR3 nucleotides read TGCAGTGCTAGGGCATCCACAGGGAACAATTCACCCCTCCACTTT.

Concerning this clonotype itself: This may be a read error, as it is one base from a much larger clone. V usage is TRBV4-2 and J usage is TRBJ2-3, with 8 bases fitting TRBD2. The J segment lost 2 bases and the V segment lost 4 bases, leaving 11 bases of the junction unmatched. The CDR3 runs to 17 residues. The germline V gene has CDR1 LGHNA and CDR2 YNFKEQ. As DNA, the CDR3 is TGTGCCAGCAGCCGAGCACAACTAGCGGATCACACAGATACGCAGTATTTT. Translated: CASSRAQLADHTDTQYF.

This clonotype has a count of ten or more. V usage is TRBV7-4 and J usage is TRBJ1-2; D is unresolved. The CDR3 has 17 amino acids. The V gene lost 5 bases and the J gene lost 4 bases, with 23 bases spanning the gap. From germline, CDR1 is SGHVT and CDR2 SQSDAQ. CDR3 DNA: TGTGCCAGCAGCAGTACATTTTCAGCTCGAAAGACCTATGGCTACACCTTC. This codes for CASSSTFSARKTYGYTF.

This clonotype was found many times. This chain uses TRBV10-1 with TRBJ2-2; 13 nucleotides line up with TRBD2. The CDR3 extends over 15 amino acids. Germline CDR1 WNHNN, CDR2 SYGVQD (reference sequence). Trimming cost V 4 bases and J 5 bases; bases outside gene matches: 1. CDR3 bases: TGCGCCAGCAGTGGACTAGCGGGAGGAACCGGGGAGCTGTTTTTT. Translating it yields CASSGLAGGTGELFF.

On this clonotype: Being one base from a much bigger clone, this may be a read error. V gene TRBV11-2 combines with J gene TRBJ1-2; D ambiguous. The CDR3 extends over 12 amino acids. Looked up from germline, CDR1 is SGHAT and CDR2 is FQNNGV. The CDR3 nucleotides are TGTGCCAGCGGCTTAGAGGCAGATGGCTACACCTTC. This translates into CASGLEADGYTF.

The chain has TRBV20-1 and TRBJ2-2, with 8 bases aligning to TRBD1. Germline values: CDR1 DFQATT, CDR2 SNEGSKA (reference sequence). This CDR3 is built from 14 residues. J lost 7 bases, V lost 3 bases, and 7 bases had no gene match. In DNA form, the CDR3 reads TGCAGTGCTAGGGCAGGGGGCAGGGGCGGGGAGCTGTTTTTT. It yields the protein CSARAGGRGGELFF.

This clonotype was counted once. A much larger clone sits a single nucleotide away, making a read error possible. CDR3 loop: CASSLGAELPYGQYF. The CDR3 coding sequence is TGTGCCAGCAGTTTGGGGGCGGAACTACCCTACGGGCAGTACTTC. The chain recombines TRBV12-3 or TRBV12-4 with TRBJ2-7; a possible D gene is TRBD1 (6 bases). There are 15 residues in the CDR3.

This clonotype has just a few counts. The rearrangement links TRBV7-2 to TRBJ2-3, with TRBD2 matching 10 bases. The CDR3 sequence is 15 residues long. The junction had 6 bases not matched to a gene; V was cut back by 1 base and J by 8 bases. Germline CDR1 and CDR2: SGHTA and FQGNSA. The chain's CDR3 is CASSLGTSGLSTQYF. The CDR3 region has the DNA TGTGCCAGCAGCTTAGGGACTAGCGGCCTCTCTACGCAGTATTTT. The whole variable domain, filled in from reference TRBV7-2 and TRBJ2-3, reads GAGVSQSPSNKVTEKGKDVELRCDPISGHTALYWYRQSLGQGLEFLIYFQGNSAPDKSGLPSDRFSAERTGGSVSTLTIQRTQQEDSAVYLCASSLGTSGLSTQYFGPGTRLTVL.

This clonotype has ten or more counts. This chain links TRBV5-6 with TRBJ1-1, with D unclear. The CDR3 runs 13 residues. Germline loops: CDR1 SGHDT, CDR2 YYEEEE. The germline V and J ends were trimmed by 0 bases and 6 bases, with 9 bases remaining between them. The CDR3 coding sequence is TGTGCCAGCAGCTTGGTAGGGTTCGCTGAAGCTTTCTTT. Translated: CASSLVGFAEAFF.

Concerning this clonotype: A much bigger clone sits one base away, suggesting this may be a read error. This rearrangement joins TRBV6-5 to TRBJ2-5; D gene unclear. The CDR3 runs to 13 residues. The germline gives CDR1 MNHEY, CDR2 SVGAGI. V was pared by 6 bases and J by 8 bases, with 16 bases between. CDR3 sequence (DNA): TGTGCCAGCAGCCAAAACAGCCCTACAACCCAGTACTTC. Translation: CASSQNSPTTQYF.

Note on this clonotype: A much more abundant neighbour one base away suggests this may be a read error. The chain combines TRBV4-2 with TRBJ1-6; D call uncertain. The CDR3 consists of 15 residues. The V gene's germline CDR1 is LGHNA and CDR2 YNFKEQ. The CDR3 protein is CASSQEARQNSPLYF. Here the CDR3 DNA reads TGTGCCAGCAGCCAAGAGGCCAGGCAGAATTCACCCCTCTACTTT.

The table lists this clonotype with many counts. The chain joins TRBV11-3 to TRBJ1-3, with 7 bases lining up with TRBD1. CDR3 size: 17 residues. The germline V gene has CDR1 SGHNT and CDR2 YENEEA. V shed 3 bases and J 0 bases; nucleotides not matched to a gene: 8. The DNA of the CDR3 is TGTGCCAGCAGCTTCTCCGGGACAGCTTTCTCTGGAAACACCATATATTTT. Protein sequence: CASSFSGTAFSGNTIYF.